The next 18 T cell receptor beta chains were all read from a single sample in a study of blood T cell repertoires in COVID-19. Clones were sequenced by immunoSEQ multiplex PCR, and TCRdb holds only the in-frame ones, with some missing. The sample lists approximately 130,000 clones; roughly 85% were seen once. Sequencing was carried out using peripheral blood. These receptors all stem from a human donor in a cohort sampled during active COVID-19.

The chain joins TRBV18 to TRBJ1-1; 8 bases map to TRBD1. The V gene end was trimmed by 3 bases and the J gene end by 4 bases; junction bases not matched to a gene: 10. This CDR3 spans 16 amino acids. The germline V gene has CDR1 KGHSH and CDR2 LQKENI. CDR3 amino acids: CASSPKTGAAPTEAFF. The CDR3 DNA is TGTGCCAGCTCACCTAAGACAGGGGCTGCTCCCACTGAAGCTTTCTTT.

As for this clone: A much bigger clone sits one base away, suggesting this may be a read error. The same CDR3 arises from other DNA sequences in this sample as well. The J gene is TRBJ1-6, the V gene TRBV9; no reliable D call. Germline CDR1 is SGDLS and CDR2 is YYNGEE. V was clipped by 3 bases and J by 5 bases, with 12 bases between them. The CDR3 totals 15 residues. For the CDR3, the DNA is TGTGCCAGCAGCGAACGGGATAGTAATAATTCACCCCTCCACTTT. It yields the protein CASSERDSNNSPLHF.

V and J are TRBV2 and TRBJ2-3, with TRBD1 as a possible D gene (6 bases). The CDR3 is made up of 13 amino acids. CDR1 and CDR2 (germline): SNHLY, FYNNEI. Trimming pared 2 bases from V and 6 bases from J, leaving 9 bases between. The CDR3 DNA follows: TGTGCCAGCAGTGAACAGGGGACGGATACGCAGTATTTT. Encoded protein: CASSEQGTDTQYF.

This clone was found a few times. J is TRBJ2-7 and V is TRBV28; no reliable D call. This CDR3 has 12 amino acids. Deletions cut 10 bases from V and 6 bases from J, with 16 bases between. Germline V gene data show CDR1 as MDHEN and CDR2 as SYDVKM. CDR3 region: CATSKHRVEQYF. The CDR3, as DNA: TGTGCCACCTCTAAACACCGGGTCGAGCAGTACTTC.

The chain links TRBV24-1 to TRBJ1-5; possibly TRBD1 for D (6 bases). The CDR3 is made up of 15 amino acids. The germline V gene encodes CDR1 KGHDR and CDR2 SFDVKD. V was pared by 3 bases and J by 4 bases, with 12 bases between. CDR3 loop: CATSDTRQVNQPQHF. CDR3 in DNA: TGTGCCACCAGTGATACCCGACAGGTAAATCAGCCCCAGCATTTT.

This sequence joins TRBV6-5 and TRBJ2-3, with TRBD2 matching 7 bases. This CDR3 region has 13 residues. J lost 2 bases, V lost 11 bases, and 7 bases had no gene match. Germline-derived CDR1 and CDR2 are MNHEY and SVGAGI. The CDR3: CAGKGDYTDTQYF. The CDR3 DNA sequence: TGTGCCGGAAAAGGGGACTACACAGATACGCAGTATTTT.

V gene TRBV7-9 combines with J gene TRBJ2-3; TRBD2 matches at 7 bases. CDR1 and CDR2 from the germline V gene are SEHNR and FQNEAQ (reference sequence). Unmatched junction bases numbered 9, after V lost 6 bases and J lost 0 bases. There are 16 residues in the CDR3. CDR3 in DNA: TGTGCCAGCAGGACGGGGGGTCAGTTTAGCACAGATACGCAGTATTTT. This translates into CASRTGGQFSTDTQYF.

V and J are TRBV11-3 and TRBJ2-1; a possible D gene is TRBD2 (7 bases). The V end was cut by 0 bases, the J end by 6 bases, with 15 bases between. The CDR3 loop spans 16 amino acids. Germline CDR1 is SGHNT and CDR2 is YENEEA. CDR3 bases: TGTGCCAGCAGCTTAGAAGGCGGGGGCCGCGGCAATGAGCAGTTCTTC. As protein: CASSLEGGGRGNEQFF.

The V gene is TRBV7-7, the J gene TRBJ2-5, with a tentative D call TRBD2 (6 bases). The length of the CDR3 is 15 residues. The germline gives CDR1 SSHAT, CDR2 FNYEAQ (reference sequence). The germline V and J ends were trimmed by 1 base and 5 bases, with 14 bases remaining between them. In DNA form, the CDR3 reads TGTGCCAGCAGCTTAGGAGATGGGAGGAAGGAGACCCAGTACTTC. Translating gives CASSLGDGRKETQYF.

The V call is TRBV20-1, the J call TRBJ1-4, with D possibly being TRBD1 (5 bases). The ends were cut back, 3 bases at V and 11 bases at J, with 10 bases in the middle. CDR1 and CDR2 (germline): DFQATT, SNEGSKA (reference sequence). The CDR3 totals 11 residues. The CDR3 nucleotides are TGCAGTGCTAGTGAAGGGGCGAAACTGTTTTTT. It is translated as CSASEGAKLFF.

This clone showed up just once. The rearrangement uses TRBV11-1 and TRBJ1-2; tentative D call: TRBD1 (5 bases). From germline, CDR1 is SGHAT and CDR2 FQDESV (reference sequence). Trimming pared 1 base from V and 8 bases from J, leaving 14 bases between. CDR3 length equals 14 residues. In nucleotides, the CDR3 is TGTGCCAGCAGCTTAGGGCAGGGCGGTTACGGCTACACCTTC. This gives the protein CASSLGQGGYGYTF.

The chain uses TRBV3-1 (or the pseudogene TRBV3-2) and TRBJ1-2; D is undetermined. The germline V gene has CDR1 LGHDT and CDR2 YNNKEL (reference sequence). The CDR3 sequence is 13 residues long. Trimming pared 4 bases from V and 8 bases from J, leaving 14 bases between. The CDR3 sequence is CASSLRADGGYTF. In DNA form, the CDR3 reads TGTGCCAGCAGCCTGAGGGCAGACGGGGGCTACACCTTC.

This clone has only one observation. The chain couples TRBV28 to TRBJ1-2; 8 nucleotides line up with TRBD1. This CDR3 contains 12 residues. Per the germline V gene, CDR1 is MDHEN and CDR2 is SYDVKM. V lost 10 bases, J lost 7 bases, and 8 bases stayed unmatched. The CDR3, as DNA: TGTGCCACGGTGACAGGGGATTTTGGCTACACCTTC. This encodes CATVTGDFGYTF.

The V gene is TRBV24-1, the J gene TRBJ2-7; a weak D match, TRBD2 (7 bases). Per the germline V gene, CDR1 is KGHDR and CDR2 is SFDVKD. This CDR3 has 15 amino acids. V was shortened by 5 bases and J by 2 bases, with 15 bases between the two germline ends. The CDR3 coding sequence is TGTGCCACCAGTGCCGCGGGGGCCCCCACCTACGAGCAGTACTTC. Its protein product is CATSAAGAPTYEQYF.

In DNA, the CDR3 is TGTGCCAGCAGCTTAGCCCCCACTAGTTACAATGAGCAGTTCTTC. This translates into CASSLAPTSYNEQFF. This chain connects TRBV7-9 to TRBJ2-1; tentatively, D is TRBD2 (5 bases). V lost 0 bases and J 4 bases, leaving 10 bases between the germline ends. The CDR3 sequence is 15 residues long. Germline V gene sequence: CDR1 SEHNR, CDR2 FQNEAQ (reference sequence).

The genes are TRBV18 and TRBJ2-3; tentative D call: TRBD2 (5 bases). This CDR3 spans 16 amino acids. The V gene lost 3 bases and the J gene lost 2 bases, with 15 bases spanning the gap. Germline V gives CDR1 KGHSH, CDR2 LQKENI. DNA of the CDR3: TGTGCCAGCTCACCCGGATCGGGAACCTTCACAGATACGCAGTATTTT. It encodes CASSPGSGTFTDTQYF.

The CDR3 sequence: CASSYSGGADEQYF. The CDR3 nucleotides read TGTGCCAGCAGTTACTCGGGAGGGGCGGACGAGCAGTACTTC. This chain joins TRBV6-2 or TRBV6-3 and TRBJ2-7; 7 bases are a match to TRBD2. The CDR3 totals 14 residues. From germline, CDR1 is MNHEY and CDR2 SVGEGT. V trimming: 0 bases; J trimming: 5 bases; junction bases outside the gene matches: 4.

The chain employs TRBV19 and TRBJ2-2, with unresolved D. CDR1 and CDR2 (germline): LNHDA, SQIVND (reference sequence). Trimming removed 3 bases from V and 6 bases from J, with 11 bases in between. This CDR3 region has 14 residues. Here the CDR3 DNA reads TGTGCCAGTAGTATGAGGAGCGAATCCGGGGAGCTGTTTTTT. Encoded protein: CASSMRSESGELFF.